Frequency places the clone carrying this TCR beta chain as medium-sized (0.01 to 0.1%). Its matching antigen is unknown. Use of 60 Vbeta and 13 Jbeta primers characterized the PCR. Assay: immunoSEQ multiplex PCR; the TCRdb copy retains only in-frame clones and omits some. The sample holds tens of thousands of clones. The sample is drawn from a study of cytomegalovirus exposure and HLA in healthy donors. Study outcomes and limitations: Most subjects had HLA-A and HLA-B alleles reportedly predicted accurately by TCR beta sequences.

The TCR comes from a woman between 55 and 75 years old in good health and CMV-seropositive. Sequenced material: PBMCs.

The CDR3 DNA follows: TGTGCCAGCAGCCCGGGGACTAGCGGGGAGGGTGAGCAGTTCTTC. Translating it yields CASSPGTSGEGEQFF. The chain uses TRBV11-3 and TRBJ2-1, with 13 bases matching TRBD2. V lost 5 bases and J lost 9; bases outside the gene matches: 7. This CDR3 is built from 15 residues. CDR1 is SGHNT, CDR2 YENEEA, per germline.